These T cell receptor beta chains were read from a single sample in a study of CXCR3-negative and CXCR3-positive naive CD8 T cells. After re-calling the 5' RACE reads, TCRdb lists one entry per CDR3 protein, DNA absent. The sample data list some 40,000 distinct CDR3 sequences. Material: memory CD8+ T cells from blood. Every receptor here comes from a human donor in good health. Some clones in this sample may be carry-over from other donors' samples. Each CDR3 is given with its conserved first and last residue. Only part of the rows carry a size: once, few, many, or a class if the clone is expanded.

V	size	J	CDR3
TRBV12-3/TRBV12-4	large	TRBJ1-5	CASSFGLNQPQHF
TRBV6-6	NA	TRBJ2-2	CASRAGPINTGELFF
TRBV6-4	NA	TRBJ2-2	CASSPTGANTGELFF
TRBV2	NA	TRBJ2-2	CASTGGTGAGELFF
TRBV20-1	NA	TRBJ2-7	CSARDMRGTFSYEQYF
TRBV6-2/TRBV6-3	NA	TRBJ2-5	CASSYIGSAETQYF
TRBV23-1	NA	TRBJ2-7	CASSQTCKGISPYEQYF
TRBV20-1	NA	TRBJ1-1	CSANPGTDASEAFF
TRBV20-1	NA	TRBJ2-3	CSAKGSGTQYF
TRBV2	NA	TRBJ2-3	CASSVTPGHKKADTQYF
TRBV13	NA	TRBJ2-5	CASSHRDRVHETQYF
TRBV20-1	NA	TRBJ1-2	CSVTDGIYGYTF
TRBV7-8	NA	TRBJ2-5	CASSLNPGVQETQYF
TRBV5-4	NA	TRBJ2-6	CASSPPSGANVLTF
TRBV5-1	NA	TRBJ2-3	CASSLEGSPVLDTQYF
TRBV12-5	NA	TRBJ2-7	CASGRDRDNEQYF
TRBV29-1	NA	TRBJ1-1	CSVLPGNTEAFF
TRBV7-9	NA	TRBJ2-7	CASSPPTGSYEQYF
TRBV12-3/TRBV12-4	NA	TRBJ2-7	CASSRGNSYEQYF
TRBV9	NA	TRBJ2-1	CASSVDAPFEQFF
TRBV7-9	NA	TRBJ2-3	CASPKAPPGQGSTDTQYF
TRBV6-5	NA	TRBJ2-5	CASSYSGQEETQYF